This T cell receptor (beta chain) was sequenced for a study of blood T cell repertoires in COVID-19. Per germline, CDR1 MDHEN and CDR2 SYDVKM. The length of the CDR3 is 12 residues. The data were produced by immunoSEQ multiplex PCR, yet TCRdb's version contains in-frame clones alone and is incomplete. Here the sample spans roughly 160,000 clones, approximately 86% being singletons. Seattle cases were enrolled at active infection and followed longitudinally. The receptor was derived from a woman at least 80 years old with COVID-19, enrolled during active disease. The specimen sequenced was peripheral blood. The genes are TRBV28 and TRBJ1-2; D possibly corresponds to TRBD1 (5 bases). The CDR3 sequence is CVGGDLGYGYTF. As DNA, the CDR3 is TGTGTTGGGGGGGATTTGGGCTATGGCTACACCTTC.